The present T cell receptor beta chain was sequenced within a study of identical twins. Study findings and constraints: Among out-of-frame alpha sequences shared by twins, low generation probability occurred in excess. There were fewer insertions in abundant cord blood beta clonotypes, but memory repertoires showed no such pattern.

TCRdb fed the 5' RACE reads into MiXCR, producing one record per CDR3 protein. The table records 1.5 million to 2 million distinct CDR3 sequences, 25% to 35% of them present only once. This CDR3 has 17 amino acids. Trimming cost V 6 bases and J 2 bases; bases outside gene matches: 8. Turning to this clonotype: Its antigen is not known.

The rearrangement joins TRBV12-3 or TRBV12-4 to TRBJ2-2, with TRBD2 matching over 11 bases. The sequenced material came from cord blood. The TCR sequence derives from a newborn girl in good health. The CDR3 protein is CASSRYRLAGNTGELFF. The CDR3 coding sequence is TGTGCCAGCAGCCGTTACAGACTAGCGGGAAACACCGGGGAGCTGTTTTTT.